This T cell receptor (beta chain) was retrieved from a study of CD8 T cells in ankylosing spondylitis. General study points: Within ankylosing spondylitis blood, a TCR beta motif made up of eight or nine highly homologous variants appeared to be characteristic. Matched ankylosing spondylitis synovial fluid reportedly showed significant enrichment of disease-linked clones.

Molecular-barcoded quantitative 5'-RACE produced these TCR beta libraries. From the 5' RACE reads, TCRdb called clonotypes with MiXCR, one entry per CDR3 protein. The sample gives 350,000 to 450,000 distinct CDR3 sequences, about 25% of which show up once; 0.89% is in the top ten. As to this clonotype: Its target is not known.

The sequence was obtained from a male donor with ankylosing spondylitis. The sequenced sample consisted of blood, either unsorted or a sorted T cell fraction (not recorded which).

The CDR3 loop is CASSQTSGVSYNEQFF. CDR3 nucleotides: TGCGCCAGCAGCCAAACTAGCGGAGTCTCCTACAATGAGCAGTTCTTC. The chain employs TRBV5-1 and TRBJ2-1, with 8 bases identical to TRBD2. Losses at the gene ends were 4 bases for V and 0 bases for J; bases not matched to a gene: 6. Germline loops: CDR1 SGHRS, CDR2 YFSETQ. The CDR3 totals 16 residues.